The 30 T cell receptor beta chains given below trace back to one sample, sequenced in a study of OX40 agonist ivuxolimab in advanced cancers. Method: immunoSEQ multiplex PCR; TCRdb's copy keeps in-frame clones and lacks some. The sample shows approximately 33,000 clones, roughly nine tenths of them seen only once. The sample in question was CD4+ or CD8+ T cells sorted from blood, obtained in a trial of the OX40 agonist ivuxolimab. The source of these receptors is an adult with an advanced solid tumor such as melanoma, head and neck, liver or kidney cancer.

This chain links TRBV7-3 with TRBJ2-3; TRBD1 is a possible D gene (7 bases). Germline CDR1 SGHTA, CDR2 FQGTGA. This CDR3 is 16 amino acids long. The V end lost 3 bases, the J end lost 7 bases, and 20 bases lay between the germline ends. This CDR3 reads CASSFTQGGELNTQYF. DNA of the CDR3: TGTGCCAGCAGCTTCACCCAGGGGGGCGAGTTAAATACGCAGTATTTT.

This clone was recorded only once. J is TRBJ2-1 and V is TRBV7-9; D call uncertain. In germline, CDR1 is SEHNR, CDR2 FQNEAQ (reference sequence). The CDR3 is 15 amino acids. Trimming took off 6 bases at V and 0 bases at J, with 12 bases between the two ends. The CDR3 region has the DNA TGTGCCAGCAGGTCAGGTAGTAGCTCCTACAATGAGCAGTTCTTC. Its translation is CASRSGSSSYNEQFF.

To note about this clone: The junction departs from germline at one end; a sequencing error may be responsible. The chain carries TRBV11-1 and TRBJ2-7; 12 bases fit TRBD2. Germline CDR1 SGHAT, CDR2 FQDESV (reference sequence). The CDR3 extends over 14 amino acids. CDR3 bases: TGTGCCAGCAGCCTAGCGGGAGGGCGAGACGAGCAGTACTTC. Amino acid sequence: CASSLAGGRDEQYF.

This rearrangement joins TRBV11-3 to TRBJ2-3, with D tentatively TRBD2 (5 bases). CDR1 and CDR2 (germline): SGHNT, YENEEA. Deletions cut 1 base from V and 2 bases from J, with 13 bases between. There are 16 residues in the CDR3. The CDR3: CASSLAGSGLTDTQYF. The CDR3 nucleotides read TGTGCCAGCAGCTTAGCCGGAAGCGGACTCACAGATACGCAGTATTTT.

This rearrangement joins TRBV4-1 to TRBJ2-7; D is perhaps TRBD2 (5 bases). The CDR3 has 15 residues. V was pared by 1 base and J by 0 bases, with 10 bases between. The germline gives CDR1 MGHRA, CDR2 YSYEKL. CDR3 nucleotide sequence: TGCGCCAGCAGCCAAGCGAGTGGGAGCTCCTACGAGCAGTACTTC. It encodes CASSQASGSSYEQYF.

The chain combines TRBV2 with TRBJ2-7; 9 nucleotides agree with TRBD1. Germline V gene lookup returns CDR1 SNHLY and CDR2 FYNNEI. V lost 6 bases, J lost 3 bases, and 9 bases stayed unmatched. The CDR3 is made up of 15 amino acids. CDR3 region: CASRAGTGSLYEQYF. In DNA, the CDR3 is TGTGCCAGCAGAGCCGGGACAGGGTCACTCTACGAGCAGTACTTC. The whole variable domain, filled in from reference TRBV2 and TRBJ2-7, reads EPEVTQTPSHQVTQMGQEVILRCVPISNHLYFYWYRQILGQKVEFLVSFYNNEISEKSEIFDDQFSVERPDGSNFTLKIRSTKLEDSAMYFCASRAGTGSLYEQYFGPGTRLTVT.

The chain links TRBV27 to TRBJ2-7; 8 bases are shared with TRBD2. The CDR3 covers 13 residues. J lost 3 bases, V lost 5 bases, and 3 bases had no gene match. The germline gives CDR1 MNHEY, CDR2 SMNVEV (reference sequence). The CDR3 sequence: CASSPTSGYEQYF. CDR3 nucleotide sequence: TGTGCCAGCAGTCCCACTAGCGGCTACGAGCAGTACTTC.

The chain joins TRBV12-1 to TRBJ1-5. TRBV12-1 is a recognized pseudogene. The CDR3 runs to 13 residues. CDR3 nucleotide sequence: TGTGCCAGCAGCTTTGTCGCTGCTCAGCCCCAGCATTTT. This codes for CASSFVAAQPQHF.

The chain combines TRBV6-1 with TRBJ2-7; D gene uncertain. The germline gives CDR1 MNHNS, CDR2 SASEGT. The CDR3 is 13 amino acids. Trimming pared 2 bases from V and 6 bases from J, leaving 11 bases between. The CDR3: CASSELLFFEQYF. In DNA form, the CDR3 reads TGTGCCAGCAGTGAATTACTCTTTTTCGAGCAGTACTTC.

The gene calls are TRBV7-9 and TRBJ2-5; 13 bases are a match to TRBD2. CDR3 length: 14 amino acids. The J segment lost 5 bases and the V segment lost 7 bases, leaving 4 bases of the junction unmatched. The germline CDR1 and CDR2 sequences are SEHNR and FQNEAQ (reference sequence). DNA for the CDR3: TGTGCCAGCACGGGACTAGCGGGACTGGAGACCCAGTACTTC. Encoded protein: CASTGLAGLETQYF. Looking up the rest from reference TRBV7-9 and TRBJ2-5 gives the full variable domain: DTGVSQNPRHKITKRGQNVTFRCDPISEHNRLYWYRQTLGQGPEFLTYFQNEAQLEKSRLLSDRFSAERPKGSFSTLEIQRTEQGDSAMYLCASTGLAGLETQYFGPGTRLLVL.

This rearrangement joins TRBV19 to TRBJ2-7; 7 positions match TRBD2. The CDR3 has 12 residues. The V and J ends lost 4 bases and 4 bases, in that order; junction bases with no gene match: 1. CDR1 is LNHDA and CDR2 is SQIVND in the germline V gene (reference sequence). The DNA of the CDR3 is TGTGCCAGTAGTAGGGGGGGTTACGAGCAGTACTTC. Translation: CASSRGGYEQYF.

The gene calls are TRBV7-8 and TRBJ2-7; D ambiguous. The germline gives CDR1 SGHVS, CDR2 FQNEAQ. V gave up 2 bases and J gave up 0 bases, with 14 bases separating them. There are 16 residues in the CDR3. This chain's CDR3 is CASSLYGLRSSYEQYF. The CDR3 nucleotides read TGTGCCAGCAGCTTATACGGGCTGCGAAGCTCCTACGAGCAGTACTTC.

CDR3 protein: CASSLGTGGNTEAFF. The CDR3 DNA reads as TGTGCCAGCAGCTTGGGGACAGGAGGCAACACTGAAGCTTTCTTT. The chain uses TRBV5-4 and TRBJ1-1, with TRBD1 matching over 7 bases. CDR1 is SGHNT and CDR2 is YYREEE in the germline V gene (reference sequence). This CDR3 is 15 amino acids long. J gave up 2 bases and V 0 bases, and 4 bases lay outside the gene matches.

The chain employs TRBV13 and TRBJ2-7; D might be TRBD1 or TRBD2, each matching 5 bases. V lost 5 bases and J 5 bases, leaving 7 bases between the germline ends. Germline V gene data show CDR1 as PRHDT and CDR2 as FYEKMQ (reference sequence). The CDR3 extends over 11 amino acids. CDR3 nucleotides: TGTGCCAGCAGCGGGGGAGACGAGCAGTACTTC. Translating gives CASSGGDEQYF.

The chain links TRBV2 to TRBJ2-7; TRBD1 matches at 9 bases. The trim removed 3 bases at V and 2 bases at J, leaving 8 bases unmatched. The length of the CDR3 is 16 residues. Germline CDR1 and CDR2: SNHLY and FYNNEI. The CDR3: CASSEWTGVGTYEQYF. The CDR3 DNA sequence: TGTGCCAGCAGTGAGTGGACAGGGGTCGGAACCTACGAGCAGTACTTC.

This chain uses TRBV27 with TRBJ2-1, with 8 bases fitting TRBD2. Germline loops: CDR1 MNHEY, CDR2 SMNVEV (reference sequence). With 4 bases clipped from V and 2 bases from J, the junction kept 1 base outside the gene matches. The CDR3 sequence is 14 residues long. The CDR3 bases are TGTGCCAGCAGTTCGGGAGGGCCCTACAATGAGCAGTTCTTC. Amino acids: CASSSGGPYNEQFF.

This sequence joins TRBV21-1 and TRBJ2-5; TRBD2 is the table's D call and was not checked against the DNA. TRBV21-1 is a known pseudogene. The CDR3 length is 14 residues. The CDR3 sequence: CASRRLAGEETQYF. DNA for the CDR3: TGTGCCAGCCGGCGACTAGCGGGGGAAGAGACCCAGTACTTC.

The rearrangement joins TRBV5-4 to TRBJ2-3; 8 positions agree with TRBD2. The germline V gene has CDR1 SGHNT and CDR2 YYREEE (reference sequence). This CDR3 is 16 amino acids long. V was clipped by 3 bases and J by 1 base; unmatched bases: 7. CDR3 in DNA: TGTGCCAGCAGCTCATGGTCAGCGGGAGGCACAGATACGCAGTATTTT. Its protein is CASSSWSAGGTDTQYF.

The genes are TRBV15 and TRBJ1-5; 7 nucleotides align to TRBD1. The CDR3 has 18 residues. CDR1 LNHNV and CDR2 YYDKDF come from the germline V gene (reference sequence). J gave up 2 bases and V 0 bases, and 10 bases lay outside the gene matches. As DNA, the CDR3 is TGTGCCACCAGCAGAGACTCGAATACAGGGGATGGCAATCAGCCCCAGCATTTT. This codes for CATSRDSNTGDGNQPQHF.

The rearrangement uses TRBV28 and TRBJ2-1; 14 bases are a match to TRBD2. There are 16 residues in the CDR3. CDR1 and CDR2 from the germline V gene are MDHEN and SYDVKM. V dropped 6 bases and J dropped 7; count of bases not matched to a gene: 8. The CDR3 here is CASRTGLAGVTNEQFF. The DNA of the CDR3 is TGTGCCAGCAGAACGGGACTAGCGGGAGTTACGAATGAGCAGTTCTTC.

This clone was recorded only once. The chain combines TRBV28 with TRBJ2-7, with D maybe TRBD2 (5 bases). The CDR3 runs 11 residues. V was shortened by 8 bases and J by 3 bases, with 8 bases between the two germline ends. Germline V lookup: CDR1 MDHEN, CDR2 SYDVKM. The CDR3 sequence: CASGRSYEQYF. The CDR3 bases are TGTGCCAGCGGGAGAAGCTACGAGCAGTACTTC.

The J gene is TRBJ2-1, the V gene TRBV14; perhaps TRBD1 as D (5 bases). This CDR3 comprises 15 residues. Trimming shortened V by 1 base and J by 3 bases, and 10 bases separated the two germline ends. CDR1 and CDR2 from the germline V gene are SGHDN and FVKESK. CDR3 in DNA: TGTGCCAGCAGCCAAGGTTTAGGGGACTACAATGAGCAGTTCTTC. It yields the protein CASSQGLGDYNEQFF.

The CDR3 DNA reads TGTGCCAGCAGAGTGACAGGGAACTACGAGCAGTACTTC. Amino acid sequence: CASRVTGNYEQYF. The chain combines TRBV6-1 with TRBJ2-7, with TRBD1 matching over 7 bases. J lost 3 bases, V lost 6 bases, and 5 bases had no gene match. Germline CDR1 and CDR2: MNHNS and SASEGT. The CDR3 runs 13 residues.

The CDR3 protein is CATSTRTGSNTEAFF. The CDR3 nucleotides read TGTGCCACCAGCACCCGGACTGGGTCGAACACTGAAGCTTTCTTT. The chain combines TRBV15 with TRBJ1-1; no clear D gene. Germline CDR1 reads LNHNV; CDR2 reads YYDKDF (reference sequence). Trimming removed 4 bases at V and 1 base at J, with 13 bases between. This CDR3 is 15 amino acids long.

This clone was picked up a small number of times. J is TRBJ2-2 and V is TRBV9, with 8 positions matching TRBD2. Germline V gives CDR1 SGDLS, CDR2 YYNGEE. V dropped 0 bases and J dropped 3; count of bases not matched to a gene: 13. The CDR3 is 19 amino acids. This CDR3 is CASSVVPAGERGDTGELFF. CDR3 DNA: TGTGCCAGCAGCGTAGTTCCAGCGGGAGAGAGGGGGGACACCGGGGAGCTGTTTTTT. Supplemented by reference TRBV9 and TRBJ2-2, the full variable domain reads DSGVTQTPKHLITATGQRVTLRCSPRSGDLSVYWYQQSLDQGLQFLIQYYNGEERAKGNILERFSAQQFPDLHSELNLSSLELGDSALYFCASSVVPAGERGDTGELFFGEGSRLTVL.

The rearrangement links TRBV7-5 to TRBJ1-1; TRBD1 is the table's D call, not checked against the DNA. TRBV7-5 represents a pseudogene. This CDR3 spans 12 amino acids. The CDR3 DNA reads as TGTGCCAGCAGCTTAGGGGGGCCTGAAGCTTTCTTT. Its protein is CASSLGGPEAFF.

This clone was detected only once. The chain couples TRBV6-4 to TRBJ2-3; 8 bases align to TRBD2. Germline V gene sequence: CDR1 MRHNA, CDR2 SNTAGT. The V segment lost 5 bases and the J segment 4 bases; nucleotides outside the gene matches: 8. This CDR3 has 15 residues. The CDR3 region has the DNA TGTGCCAGCAGTCCTCGGGGGGGCGAAGCAGATACGCAGTATTTT. Amino acids: CASSPRGGEADTQYF.

The chain links TRBV27 to TRBJ1-5; D is perhaps TRBD1 (5 bases). Between the trimmed V and J ends, which lost 5 bases and 4 bases, there was a span of 15 bases. Looked up from germline, CDR1 is MNHEY and CDR2 is SMNVEV (reference sequence). CDR3 length: 15 amino acids. The CDR3 protein is CASSEGWGPNQPQHF. CDR3 coding DNA: TGTGCCAGCAGTGAGGGGTGGGGCCCAAATCAGCCCCAGCATTTT.

The chain has TRBV21-1 and TRBJ1-4. TRBV21-1 is an annotated pseudogene. The CDR3 is 12 amino acids. The CDR3 spells CASSKGGEKLFF. The DNA for the CDR3 is TGTGCCAGCAGCAAAGGGGGTGAAAAACTGTTTTTT.

The V and J genes are TRBV25-1 and TRBJ2-4; 9 bases line up with TRBD2. CDR1 is MGHDK and CDR2 is SYGVNS in the germline V gene. This CDR3 has 16 residues. CDR3 in DNA: TGTGCAGAACAGGGGCTAGCGGGGCTAGCCAAAAACATTCAGTACTTC. Its translation is CAEQGLAGLAKNIQYF.